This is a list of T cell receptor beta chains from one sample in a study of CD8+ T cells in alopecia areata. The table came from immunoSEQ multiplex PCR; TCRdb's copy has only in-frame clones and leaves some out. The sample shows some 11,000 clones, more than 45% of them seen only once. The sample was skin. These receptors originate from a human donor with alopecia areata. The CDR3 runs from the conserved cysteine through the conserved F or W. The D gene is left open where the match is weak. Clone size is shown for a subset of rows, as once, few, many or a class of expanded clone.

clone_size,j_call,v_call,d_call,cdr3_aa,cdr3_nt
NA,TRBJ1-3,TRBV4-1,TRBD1,CASSQGRLTGDYSGNTIYF,TGCGCCAGCAGCCAAGGTCGGCTCACAGGGGACTACTCTGGAAACACCATATATTTT
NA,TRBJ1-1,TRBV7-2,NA,CASSKYMGANTEAFF,TGTGCCAGCAGCAAATATATGGGGGCTAACACTGAAGCTTTCTTT
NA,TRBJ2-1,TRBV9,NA,CASSVDPTRRGGNEQFF,TGTGCCAGCAGCGTAGACCCGACTAGAAGGGGCGGCAATGAGCAGTTCTTC
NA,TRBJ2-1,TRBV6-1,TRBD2,CASSDLAQAGDLQFF,TGTGCCAGCAGTGACCTGGCCCAAGCGGGAGATTTACAGTTCTTC
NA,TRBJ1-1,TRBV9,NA,CASSARAHRASGKSHTEAFF,TGTGCCAGCAGCGCACGTGCACACAGGGCAAGTGGGAAGTCCCACACTGAAGCTTTCTTT
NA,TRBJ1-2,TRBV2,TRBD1,CASRDSLGTVGNGYTF,TGTGCCAGCAGGGACTCCCTCGGGACAGTGGGGAATGGCTACACCTTC
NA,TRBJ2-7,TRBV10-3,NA,CAISEGAYYEQYF,TGTGCCATCAGTGAGGGAGCCTACTACGAGCAGTACTTC
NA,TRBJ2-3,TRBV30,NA,CAWGSDTQYF,TGTGCCTGGGGGTCAGATACGCAGTATTTT
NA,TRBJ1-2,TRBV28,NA,CASSLIQPPYGYTF,TGTGCCAGCAGTTTAATTCAGCCCCCCTATGGCTACACCTTC
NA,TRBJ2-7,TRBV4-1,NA,CASSQSESSYEQYF,TGCGCCAGCAGCCAGTCAGAAAGCTCCTACGAGCAGTACTTC
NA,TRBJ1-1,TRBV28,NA,CASSHFANTEAFF,TGTGCCAGCTCCCATTTTGCGAACACTGAAGCTTTCTTT
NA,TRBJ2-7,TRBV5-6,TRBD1,CASSPTGAYEQYF,TGTGCCAGCAGCCCGACAGGGGCCTACGAGCAGTACTTC
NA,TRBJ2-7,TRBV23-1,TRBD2,CASSQSSGLAGNSYEQYF,TGCGCCAGCAGTCAATCGTCGGGACTAGCGGGGAACTCCTACGAGCAGTACTTC
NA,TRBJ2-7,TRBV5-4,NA,CASSTSYEQYF,TGTGCCAGCAGCACCTCCTACGAGCAGTACTTC
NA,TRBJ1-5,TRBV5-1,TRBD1,CASSWTGGNQPQHF,TGCGCCAGCAGCTGGACAGGGGGCAATCAGCCCCAGCATTTT
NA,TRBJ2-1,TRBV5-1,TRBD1,CASSLRGRFGTGGYNEQFF,TGCGCCAGCAGCTTGAGGGGTAGGTTCGGGACAGGGGGCTACAATGAGCAGTTCTTC
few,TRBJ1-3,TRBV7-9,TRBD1,CASSFGDRAGNTIYF,TGTGCCAGCAGCTTCGGCGACAGGGCTGGAAACACCATATATTTT
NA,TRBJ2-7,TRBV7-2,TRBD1,CASSLEGQGNYEQYF,TGTGCCAGCAGCTTAGAGGGACAGGGGAACTACGAGCAGTACTTC
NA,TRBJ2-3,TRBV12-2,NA,CASRLVLGPSHDLGGSTDTQYF,TGTGCAAGTCGCTTAGTCCTGGGCCCCAGTCATGATCTGGGCGGGTCCACAGATACGCAGTATTTT
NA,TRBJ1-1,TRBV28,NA,CASSFDLNTEAFF,TGTGCCAGCAGTTTCGATCTGAACACTGAAGCTTTCTTT
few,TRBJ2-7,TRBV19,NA,CASSVPGPVYEQYF,TGTGCCAGTAGTGTTCCGGGACCAGTCTACGAGCAGTACTTC
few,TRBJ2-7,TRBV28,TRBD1,CASSLLGTGAITGEQYF,TGTGCCAGCAGTCTCCTTGGGACAGGGGCGATTACGGGGGAGCAGTACTTC
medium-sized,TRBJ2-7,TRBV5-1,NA,CASSLDPRRASEQYF,TGCGCCAGCAGCTTGGACCCGCGGAGGGCCTCCGAGCAGTACTTC
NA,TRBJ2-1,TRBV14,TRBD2,CASSHWGLEGFNEQFF,TGTGCCAGCAGCCATTGGGGACTAGAGGGATTCAATGAGCAGTTCTTC
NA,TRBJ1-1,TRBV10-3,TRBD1,CAISGTVNTEAFF,TGTGCCATCTCTGGGACAGTGAACACTGAAGCTTTCTTT
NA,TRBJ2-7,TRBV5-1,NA,CASSLTGGVSYEQYF,TGCGCCAGCAGCTTAACGGGTGGTGTATCCTACGAGCAGTACTTC
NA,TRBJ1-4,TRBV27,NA,CASSIRQNEKLFF,TGTGCCAGCAGTATCCGACAGAATGAAAAACTGTTTTTT
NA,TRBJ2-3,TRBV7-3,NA,CASSLSGLSTDTQYF,TGTGCCAGCAGCTTATCCGGCCTAAGCACAGATACGCAGTATTTT
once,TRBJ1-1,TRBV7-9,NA,CASSLGGGNTEAFF,TGTGCCAGCAGCTTGGGCGGGGGTAACACTGAAGCTTTCTTT
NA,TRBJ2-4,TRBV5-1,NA,CASSFTGYTAKNIQYF,TGCGCCAGCAGCTTTACAGGGTATACGGCCAAAAACATTCAGTACTTC
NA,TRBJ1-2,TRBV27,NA,CASSPIGGGYGYTF,TGTGCCAGCAGTCCAATTGGAGGGGGATATGGCTACACCTTC
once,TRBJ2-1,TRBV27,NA,CASSPTVLGADEQFF,TGTGCCAGCAGTCCCACCGTCCTAGGGGCCGATGAGCAGTTCTTC
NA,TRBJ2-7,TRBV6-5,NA,CASSYADSYYEQYF,TGTGCCAGCAGTTACGCGGACAGTTACTACGAGCAGTACTTC
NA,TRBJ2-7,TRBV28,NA,CASRLSGYEQYF,TGTGCCAGCAGACTGTCGGGTTACGAGCAGTACTTC
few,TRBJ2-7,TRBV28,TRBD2,CASSDTGTIKAYEQYF,TGTGCCAGCAGTGATACCGGGACTATCAAAGCCTACGAGCAGTACTTC
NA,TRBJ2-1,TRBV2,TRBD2,CASSPGTSGGNEQFF,TGTGCCAGCAGCCCCGGGACTAGCGGGGGCAATGAGCAGTTCTTC
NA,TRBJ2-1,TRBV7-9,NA,CASSLGGNKFF,TGTGCCAGCAGCTTAGGGGGAAATAAGTTCTTC
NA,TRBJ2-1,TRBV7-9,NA,CASSLSLNEQFF,TGTGCCAGCAGCTTAAGCCTTAATGAGCAGTTCTTC
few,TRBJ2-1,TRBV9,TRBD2,CASSVGPGLAGVRSGSYNEQFF,TGTGCCAGCAGCGTAGGCCCTGGACTAGCGGGAGTAAGGAGTGGGTCCTACAATGAGCAGTTCTTC
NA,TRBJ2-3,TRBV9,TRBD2,CASSPRLAGGGDTQYF,TGTGCCAGCAGCCCCCGACTAGCGGGAGGAGGAGATACGCAGTATTTT
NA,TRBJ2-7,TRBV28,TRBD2,CASRSIAGTSGRPSYEQYF,TGTGCCAGCCGTTCGATTGCCGGGACTAGCGGGAGACCCTCCTACGAGCAGTACTTC
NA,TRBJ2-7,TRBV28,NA,CASSFLRTDLRGQYF,TGTGCCAGCAGTTTCCTCCGGACTGACCTCCGGGGGCAGTACTTC
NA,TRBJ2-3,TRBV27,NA,CASSLLTLPPDTQYF,TGTGCCAGCAGTTTACTAACTCTTCCACCAGATACGCAGTATTTT
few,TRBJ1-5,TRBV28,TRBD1,CASRYRGHQPQHF,TGTGCCAGCCGTTACAGGGGGCATCAGCCCCAGCATTTT
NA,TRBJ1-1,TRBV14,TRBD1,CASSAQGGNTEAFF,TGTGCCAGCAGCGCCCAGGGGGGGAACACTGAAGCTTTCTTT
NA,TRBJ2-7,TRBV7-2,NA,CASSQPYADEQYF,TGTGCCAGCAGCCAACCCTACGCCGACGAGCAGTACTTC
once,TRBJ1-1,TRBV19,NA,CASSIPPGSSGGFEAFF,TGTGCCAGTAGTATTCCCCCAGGAAGCTCAGGAGGGTTTGAAGCTTTCTTT
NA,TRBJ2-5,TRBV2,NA,CASFRQESWTQHF,TGTGCCAGCTTCCGACAGGAGTCATGGACCCAGCACTTC
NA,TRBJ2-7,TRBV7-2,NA,CASSQGWSYEQYF,TGTGCCAGCAGCCAGGGTTGGTCCTACGAGCAGTACTTC
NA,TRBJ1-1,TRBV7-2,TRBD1,CASSLDRGPAFF,TGTGCCAGCAGCTTAGACAGGGGCCCAGCTTTCTTT
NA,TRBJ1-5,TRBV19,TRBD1,CASRQGQGDNQPQHF,TGTGCCAGTAGACAGGGACAGGGAGACAATCAGCCCCAGCATTTT
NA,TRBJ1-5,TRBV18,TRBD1,CASSPTGGGNQPQHF,TGTGCCAGCTCACCCACAGGGGGCGGCAATCAGCCCCAGCATTTT
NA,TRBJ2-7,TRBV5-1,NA,CASSLDSTSYEQYF,TGCGCCAGCAGCTTGGATTCTACCTCCTACGAGCAGTACTTC
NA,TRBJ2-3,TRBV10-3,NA,CAINQEGISTDTQYF,TGTGCCATCAACCAGGAGGGGATAAGCACAGATACGCAGTATTTT
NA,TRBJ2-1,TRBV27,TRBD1,CASSTRQGRANEQFF,TGTGCCAGCAGTACCCGACAGGGTCGGGCCAATGAGCAGTTCTTC